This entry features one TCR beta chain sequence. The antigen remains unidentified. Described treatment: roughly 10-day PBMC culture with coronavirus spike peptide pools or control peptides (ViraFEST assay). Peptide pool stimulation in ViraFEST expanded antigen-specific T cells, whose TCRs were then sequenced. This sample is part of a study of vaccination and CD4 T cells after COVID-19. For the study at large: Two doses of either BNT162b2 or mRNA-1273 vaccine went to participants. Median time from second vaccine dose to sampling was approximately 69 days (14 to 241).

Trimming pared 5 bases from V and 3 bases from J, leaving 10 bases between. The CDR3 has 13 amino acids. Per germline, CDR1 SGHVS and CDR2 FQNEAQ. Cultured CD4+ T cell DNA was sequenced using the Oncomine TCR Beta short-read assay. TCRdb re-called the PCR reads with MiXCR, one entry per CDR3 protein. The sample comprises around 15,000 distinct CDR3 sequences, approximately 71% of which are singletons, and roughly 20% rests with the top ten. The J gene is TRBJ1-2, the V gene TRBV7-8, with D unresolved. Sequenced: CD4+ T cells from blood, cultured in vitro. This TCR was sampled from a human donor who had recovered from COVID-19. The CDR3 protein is CASSTRWDYGYTF. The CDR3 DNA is TGTGCCAGCAGCACTCGGTGGGACTATGGCTACACCTTC.